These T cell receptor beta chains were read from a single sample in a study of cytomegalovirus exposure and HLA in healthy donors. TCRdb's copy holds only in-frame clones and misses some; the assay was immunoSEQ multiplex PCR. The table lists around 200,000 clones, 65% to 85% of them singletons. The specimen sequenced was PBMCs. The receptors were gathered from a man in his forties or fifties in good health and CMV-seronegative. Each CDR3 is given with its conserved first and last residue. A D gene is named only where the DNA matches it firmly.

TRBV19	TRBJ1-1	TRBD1	CASSKNAYRGRWTEAFF
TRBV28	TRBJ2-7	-	CASTGQLRGKSSYEQYF
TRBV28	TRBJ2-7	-	CASSSPGENAYEQYF
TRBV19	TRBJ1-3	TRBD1	CASRADRPGSGNTIYF
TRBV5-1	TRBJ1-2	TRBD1	CASSSPQGNGYTF
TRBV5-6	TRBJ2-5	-	CASSLYTGDQETQYF
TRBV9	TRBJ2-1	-	CASSHPSAGQFF
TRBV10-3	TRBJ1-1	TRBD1	CAISSGQGNTEAFF
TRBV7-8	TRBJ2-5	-	CASSPGQGGETQYF
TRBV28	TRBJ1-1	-	CASSRGGTNTEAFF
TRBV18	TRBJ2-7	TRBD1	CASSPIGTGGYEQYF
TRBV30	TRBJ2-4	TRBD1	CAWRKQPGQPPNLAKNIQYF
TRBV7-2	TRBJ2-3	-	CASSSNRDSTDTQYF
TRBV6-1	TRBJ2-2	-	CASSDPRDNTGELFF
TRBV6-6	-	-	CASSYSGGGYEQYF
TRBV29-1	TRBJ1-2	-	CSVGDIGGYGYTF
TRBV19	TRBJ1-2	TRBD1	CASRDRANYGYTF
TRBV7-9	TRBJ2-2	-	CASSLTGARTGELFF
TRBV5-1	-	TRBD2	CASSDPLAGAYEQYF